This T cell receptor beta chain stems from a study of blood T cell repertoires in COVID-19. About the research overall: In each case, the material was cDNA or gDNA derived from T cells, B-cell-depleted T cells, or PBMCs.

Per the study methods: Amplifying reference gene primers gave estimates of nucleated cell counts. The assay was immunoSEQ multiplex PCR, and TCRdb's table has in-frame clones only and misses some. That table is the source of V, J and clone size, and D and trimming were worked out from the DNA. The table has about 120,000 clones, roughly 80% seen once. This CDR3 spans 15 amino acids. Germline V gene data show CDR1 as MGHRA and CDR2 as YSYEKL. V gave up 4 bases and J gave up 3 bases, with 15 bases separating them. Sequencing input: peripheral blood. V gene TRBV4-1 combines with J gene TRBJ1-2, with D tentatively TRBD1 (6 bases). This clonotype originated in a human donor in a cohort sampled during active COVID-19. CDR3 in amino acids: CASSPPNRVDYGYTF. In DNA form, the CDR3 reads TGCGCCAGCAGCCCGCCAAACAGGGTCGACTATGGCTACACCTTC.